This T cell receptor (beta chain) was profiled in a study of OX40 agonist ivuxolimab in advanced cancers. Study background: All patients had ivuxolimab intravenously every 2 weeks at 0.01 to 10 mg/kg.

Sequenced by immunoSEQ multiplex PCR; TCRdb stores in-frame clones only, minus some. The data contain approximately 57,000 clones, approximately 83% of them singletons. Study findings and constraints: Among patients with partial responses at 0.1-3.0 mg/kg, clonal expansion was among the lowest. Among the nonresponders, some also had low normalized T-cell clonal expansion.

V was cut by 4 bases and J by 5 bases, with 17 bases left in between. CDR3 length equals 15 residues. Per germline, CDR1 MGHRA and CDR2 YSYEKL. The timepoints at which blood was sampled were baseline, cycle 4 day 1, and cycle 7 day 1. Points on this clone: Its antigen remains unknown.

The specimen comprised CD4+ or CD8+ T cells sorted from blood, sampled in a trial of the OX40 agonist ivuxolimab. This chain links TRBV4-1 with TRBJ2-5; D uncertain. This TCR came from an adult with an advanced solid tumor such as melanoma, head and neck, liver or kidney cancer. CDR3 coding DNA: TGCGCCAGCAGCCTCACCCCTTTCTTTATGGAGACCCAGTACTTC. Translation: CASSLTPFFMETQYF.